The entry below describes one T cell receptor beta chain. Its cognate antigen has yet to be identified. Nothing much larger sits one base from this clone, and base qualities are not available. Samples from volunteer blood donors who had recovered from COVID-19 were contributed by a second Seattle source. Whole blood was collected in K2EDTA tubes by collaborating institutions according to the institutions' own protocols. For TCRbeta analysis, collaborator samples were shipped as frozen whole blood, as isolated PBMCs, or as DNA extracted from either sample type. TCRbeta CDR3 regions were amplified from genomic DNA by means of the immunoSEQ Assay, a bias-controlled multiplex PCR. As for the original processing: The number of nucleated cells in each sample was estimated from the amplification of reference gene primers within the assay. To quantify the absolute abundance of each unique TCRbeta CDR3 rearrangement, sequence reads were collapsed and filtered. Productive Simpson clonality was computed per sample as the square root of Simpson's diversity index over productive rearrangements. What TCRdb holds here is the immuneACCESS table cut down to in-frame rearrangements. Part of the clones is not present; checked against another copy, under half of the missing clones reflect an unresolved V gene, and the others are unexplained. D and trimming come from the DNA, and the V and J calls and clone size come from that table. Within this sample are roughly 190,000 clones, with roughly 88% of them counted one time only. Of the sample, roughly 6.2% falls within the top ten clones.

This entry belongs to a study of blood T cell repertoires in COVID-19 (dated by TCRdb to 2020 to 2022). About the investigation overall: Samples from collaborators originated in the United States, Italy and Spain and spanned both the acute and convalescent phases of COVID-19. The prospective study material was composed of cDNA or gDNA derived from T cells, B-cell-depleted T cells, or PBMCs. Subjects who had been exposed to COVID-19, were actively infected with it, or had recovered from it provided the deeply sampled blood TCRbeta repertoires that made up the dataset. The repertoires were released in a freely available public database intended as a resource for research on the immune response to SARS-CoV-2. The samples were drawn from the first 160 participants of the ongoing ImmuneRACE study and from 1,254 subjects provided by 6 global collaborators. The sample metadata nearly always contained a de-identified subject ID, COVID-19 status, age in years and sex. Where available, HLA class I and class II types were obtained from metadata supplied by the sample provider rather than from assay-based typing.

Broad study findings and their caveats: Clinical and demographic metadata were provided uncurated, with the amount varying by source and participant.

The CDR3 measures 14 amino acids from cysteine to phenylalanine. Only the CDR3 portion is preserved as DNA: 42 bases, with reading frame beginning at the first base. The V end loses 4 bases and the J end loses 7 bases, and a stretch of 16 bases separates them. CDR1 and CDR2, per the germline V gene (reference sequence), are LNHDA and SQIVND. The sequence joins TRBV19 to TRBJ1-2, with TRBD1 perhaps the D gene, on 6 matching bases. This clonotype was obtained from a woman in her thirties or forties who had recovered from COVID-19. Sequenced input: peripheral blood. The CDR3 has the sequence CASSTGTLFSGYTF. The sequenced DNA: TGTGCCAGTAGTACCGGGACACTTTTTTCTGGCTACACCTTC. Joined to the reference TRBV19 and TRBJ1-2 proteins, this CDR3 gives the full variable domain: DGGITQSPKYLFRKEGQNVTLSCEQNLNHDAMYWYRQDPGQGLRLIYYSQIVNDFQKGDIAEGYSVSREKKESFPLTVTSAQKNPTAFYLCASSTGTLFSGYTFGSGTRLTVV.